This T cell receptor (beta chain) came from a study of spatial heterogeneity in lung cancer. Study-wide context: The follow-up PBMC samples were sequenced whenever they were available. The median time to follow-up was about two years after resection. Each distinct TCR and UMI combination averaged more than ten appearances in raw reads.

In this sample, this clonotype turned up a few times. The antigen remains unidentified. Every cDNA TCR molecule received its own unique molecular identifier. Via MiXCR, TCRdb re-called the 5' RACE reads, giving one row per CDR3 protein. Among about 120,000 distinct CDR3 sequences listed, more than 9% were seen once. This sample's time point: blood at routine non-recurrence follow-up after resection. Tumor, nontumor lung or frozen PBMC supplied whole RNA that was sequenced unsorted. Study-level findings and limits: Blood carried ubiquitous expanded tumor TCRs more at resection than follow-up.

The CDR3 contains 15 residues. The germline V gene has CDR1 MDHEN and CDR2 SYDVKM. Between the trimmed V and J ends, which lost 4 bases and 4 bases, there was a span of 16 bases. Sequences were derived from PBMCs, sampled at follow-up. The chain has TRBV28 and TRBJ1-2; unclear D gene. This receptor was identified in a male donor with early-stage non-small cell lung cancer. The CDR3 coding sequence is TGTGCCAGCAGTTCGCCCGGCGGGGTCGTCTATGGCTACACCTTC. This sequence encodes CASSSPGGVVYGYTF.